This T cell receptor (beta chain) was profiled in a study of response to subunit inactivated influenza vaccine. Overall study results and limits: Authors suggested each seasonal influenza vaccination recruits few new T cells.

In TCRdb, the RT-PCR reads were re-called with MiXCR into one record per CDR3 protein. Altogether around 530,000 distinct CDR3 sequences are present, about 17% being singletons, with the ten largest covering about 3%. As to this clonotype: No antigen is known for it.

This CDR3 is built from 16 residues. The germline gives CDR1 LNHDA, CDR2 SQIVND (reference sequence). Trimming cost V 6 bases and J 3 bases; bases outside gene matches: 9. The gene calls are TRBV19 and TRBJ2-1; the match to TRBD2 covers 9 bases. The receptor was derived from a man aged 50 to 75 who received an inactivated influenza vaccine. The source was CD4+ T cells sorted from PBMCs, collected around 2 years after vaccination. Here the CDR3 reads CASRQTAGGVYNEQFF. As DNA, the CDR3 is TGTGCCAGTAGACAGACCGCGGGGGGGGTCTACAATGAGCAGTTCTTC.